This T cell receptor beta chain originates from a study of identical twins. For this clonotype: What it binds is unknown.

The cDNA had a unique molecular identifier and a template-switch universal primer site. TCRdb passed the 5' RACE reads through MiXCR, listing each CDR3 protein once. The profile shows around 470,000 distinct CDR3 sequences, 12% to 15% of them singletons. CDR3 length equals 19 residues. Germline CDR1 SGHAT, CDR2 FQNNGV. V gave up 0 bases and J gave up 5 bases, with 23 bases separating them. Overall study findings and caveats: Sequences that were beta out-of-frame showed weaker excess twin sharing. Insertions ran lower in abundant cord blood beta clonotypes, though not in memory repertoires.

These same data were also listed under a study on yellow fever vaccine responses in identical twins.

This chain links TRBV11-2 with TRBJ2-1; possibly TRBD1 or TRBD2 for D (10 bases each). The source is a woman aged 18-35 years in good health. Material: CD4+ T cells sorted from blood. The CDR3 loop reads CASSLDWTGGSGGHNEQFF. In nucleotides, the CDR3 is TGTGCCAGCAGCTTAGATTGGACAGGGGGTAGCGGGGGGCACAATGAGCAGTTCTTC.